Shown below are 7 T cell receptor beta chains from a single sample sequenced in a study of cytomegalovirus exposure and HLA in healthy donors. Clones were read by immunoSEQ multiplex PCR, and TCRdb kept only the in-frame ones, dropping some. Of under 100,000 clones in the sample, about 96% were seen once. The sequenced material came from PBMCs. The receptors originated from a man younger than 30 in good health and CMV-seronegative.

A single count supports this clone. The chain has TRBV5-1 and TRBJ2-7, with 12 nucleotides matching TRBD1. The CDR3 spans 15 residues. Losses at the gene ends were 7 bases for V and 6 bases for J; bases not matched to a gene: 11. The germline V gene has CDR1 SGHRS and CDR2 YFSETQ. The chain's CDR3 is CASVRDRGQSGEQYF. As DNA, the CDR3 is TGCGCCAGCGTACGGGACAGGGGGCAATCGGGCGAGCAGTACTTC.

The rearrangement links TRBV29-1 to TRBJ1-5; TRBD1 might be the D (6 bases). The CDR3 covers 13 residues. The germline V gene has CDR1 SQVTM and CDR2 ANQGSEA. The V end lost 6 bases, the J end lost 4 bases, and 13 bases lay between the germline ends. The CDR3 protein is CSVGTSPNQPQHF. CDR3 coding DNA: TGCAGCGTGGGGACATCCCCAAATCAGCCCCAGCATTTT.

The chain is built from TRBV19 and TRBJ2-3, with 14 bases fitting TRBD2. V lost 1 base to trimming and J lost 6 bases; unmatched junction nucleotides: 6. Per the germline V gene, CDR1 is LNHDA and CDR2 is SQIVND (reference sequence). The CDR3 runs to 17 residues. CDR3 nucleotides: TGTGCCAGTAGTATAGCGGGACTAGCGGGAGATTACGATACGCAGTATTTT. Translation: CASSIAGLAGDYDTQYF.

The CDR3 reads CASSDMSSWGLAGVGYEQYF. CDR3 nucleotides: TGTGCCAGCAGTGACATGTCCTCCTGGGGATTAGCGGGAGTCGGGTACGAGCAGTACTTC. The chain carries TRBV6-1 and TRBJ2-7; 9 bases agree with TRBD2. This CDR3 comprises 20 residues. V shed 3 bases, J shed 4 bases, and the junction held 22 bases outside the gene matches. In germline, CDR1 is MNHNS, CDR2 SASEGT.

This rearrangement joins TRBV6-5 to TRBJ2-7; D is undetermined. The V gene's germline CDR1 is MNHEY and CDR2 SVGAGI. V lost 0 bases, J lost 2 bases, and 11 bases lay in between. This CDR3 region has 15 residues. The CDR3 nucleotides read TGTGCCAGCAGTTACTCGAGTCACCTCACCTACGAGCAGTACTTC. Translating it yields CASSYSSHLTYEQYF.

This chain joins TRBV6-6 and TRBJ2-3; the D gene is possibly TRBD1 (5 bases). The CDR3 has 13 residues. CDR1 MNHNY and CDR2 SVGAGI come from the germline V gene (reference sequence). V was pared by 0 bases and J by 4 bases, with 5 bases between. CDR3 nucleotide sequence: TGTGCCAGCAGTTACTCCAGGGCAGATACGCAGTATTTT. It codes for CASSYSRADTQYF.

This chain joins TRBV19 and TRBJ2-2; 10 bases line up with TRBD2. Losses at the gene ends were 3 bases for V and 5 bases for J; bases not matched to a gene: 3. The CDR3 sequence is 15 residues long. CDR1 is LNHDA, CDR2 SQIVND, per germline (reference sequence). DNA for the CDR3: TGTGCCAGTAGTATCTCTAGCGGGGGTACCGGGGAGCTGTTTTTT. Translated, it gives CASSISSGGTGELFF. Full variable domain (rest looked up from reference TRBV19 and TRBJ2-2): DGGITQSPKYLFRKEGQNVTLSCEQNLNHDAMYWYRQDPGQGLRLIYYSQIVNDFQKGDIAEGYSVSREKKESFPLTVTSAQKNPTAFYLCASSISSGGTGELFFGEGSRLTVL.